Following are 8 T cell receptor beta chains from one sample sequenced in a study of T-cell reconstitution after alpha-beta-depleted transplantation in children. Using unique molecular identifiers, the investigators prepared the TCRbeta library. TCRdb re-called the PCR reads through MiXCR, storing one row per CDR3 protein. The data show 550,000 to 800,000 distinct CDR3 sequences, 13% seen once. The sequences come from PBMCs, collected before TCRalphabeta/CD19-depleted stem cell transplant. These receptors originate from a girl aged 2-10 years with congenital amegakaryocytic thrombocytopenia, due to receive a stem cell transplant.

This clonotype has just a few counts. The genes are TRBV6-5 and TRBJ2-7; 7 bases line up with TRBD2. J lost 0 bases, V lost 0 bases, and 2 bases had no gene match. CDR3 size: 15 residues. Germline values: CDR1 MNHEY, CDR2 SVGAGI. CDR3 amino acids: CASSYSRDYSYEQYF. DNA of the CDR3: TGTGCCAGCAGTTACTCACGGGACTACTCCTACGAGCAGTACTTC.

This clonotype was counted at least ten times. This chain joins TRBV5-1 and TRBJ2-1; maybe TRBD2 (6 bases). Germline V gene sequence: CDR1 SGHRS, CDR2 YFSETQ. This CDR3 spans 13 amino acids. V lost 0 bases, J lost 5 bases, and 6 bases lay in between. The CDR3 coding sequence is TGCGCCAGCAGCTTGGGGACTAACAATGAGCAGTTCTTC. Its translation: CASSLGTNNEQFF. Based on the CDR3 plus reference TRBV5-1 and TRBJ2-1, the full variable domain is KAGVTQTPRYLIKTRGQQVTLSCSPISGHRSVSWYQQTPGQGLQFLFEYFSETQRNKGNFPGRFSGRQFSNSRSEMNVSTLELGDSALYLCASSLGTNNEQFFGPGTRLTVL.

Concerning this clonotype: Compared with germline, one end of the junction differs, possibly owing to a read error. The CDR3 coding sequence is TGTGCCAGCAGTGCCACACGGAACTATAGCTACACCTTC. Translation: CASSATRNYSYTF. The chain has TRBV6-2 or TRBV6-3 and TRBJ1-2, with unresolved D. This CDR3 comprises 13 residues. The germline V gene encodes CDR1 MNHEY and CDR2 SVGEGT.

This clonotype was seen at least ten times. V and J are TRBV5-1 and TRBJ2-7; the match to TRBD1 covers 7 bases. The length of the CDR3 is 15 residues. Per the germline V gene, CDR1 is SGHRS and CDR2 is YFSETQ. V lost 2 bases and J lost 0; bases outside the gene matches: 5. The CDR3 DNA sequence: TGCGCCAGCAGCTTTCCGGACAGGCCCTCCTACGAGCAGTACTTC. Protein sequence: CASSFPDRPSYEQYF.

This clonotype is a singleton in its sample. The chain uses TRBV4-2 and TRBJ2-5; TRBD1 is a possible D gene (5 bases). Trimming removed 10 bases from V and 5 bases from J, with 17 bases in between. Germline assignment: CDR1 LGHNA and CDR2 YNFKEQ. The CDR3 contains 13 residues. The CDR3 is CAMGPDSRETQYF. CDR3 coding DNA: TGTGCCATGGGCCCCGACAGTAGGGAGACCCAGTACTTC.

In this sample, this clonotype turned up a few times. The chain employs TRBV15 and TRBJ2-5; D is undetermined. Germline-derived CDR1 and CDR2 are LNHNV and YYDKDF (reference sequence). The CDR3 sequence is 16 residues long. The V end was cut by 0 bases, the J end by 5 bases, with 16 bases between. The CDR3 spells CATSRDLYWVGETQYF. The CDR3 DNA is TGTGCCACCAGCAGAGATCTTTATTGGGTCGGCGAGACCCAGTACTTC.

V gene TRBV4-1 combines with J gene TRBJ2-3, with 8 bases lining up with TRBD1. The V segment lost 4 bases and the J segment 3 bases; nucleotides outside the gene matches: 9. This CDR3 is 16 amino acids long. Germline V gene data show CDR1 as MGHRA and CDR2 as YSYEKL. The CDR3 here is CASSPPGGGSTDTQYF. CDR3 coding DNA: TGCGCCAGCAGCCCTCCAGGGGGCGGCTCGACAGATACGCAGTATTTT.

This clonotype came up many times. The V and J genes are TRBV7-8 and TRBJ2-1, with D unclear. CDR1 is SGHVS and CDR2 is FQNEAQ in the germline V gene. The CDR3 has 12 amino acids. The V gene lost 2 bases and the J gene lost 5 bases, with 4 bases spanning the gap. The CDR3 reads CASSLWNNEQFF. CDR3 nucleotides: TGTGCCAGCAGCTTATGGAACAATGAGCAGTTCTTC.